This entry lists 22 T cell receptor beta chains sequenced from one sample in a study of graft-versus-host responses after intestinal transplantation. Data came from immunoSEQ multiplex PCR; TCRdb stores just in-frame clones and leaves some out. The sample holds about 45,000 clones, around 90% seen once. The specimen comprised PBMCs, sampled 524 days after transplant. The receptors were sampled from a human patient who received an intestinal transplant, so some T cells may come from the graft donor.

The chain uses TRBV29-1 and TRBJ2-3, with TRBD2 matching 14 bases. Germline CDR1 SQVTM, CDR2 ANQGSEA. The trim removed 6 bases at V and 5 bases at J, leaving 10 bases unmatched. CDR3 length: 16 residues. CDR3: CSVPSRGLAGEDTQYF. The CDR3 bases are TGCAGCGTCCCGAGCCGGGGACTAGCGGGAGAAGATACGCAGTATTTT.

This clone was found once. The V call is TRBV9, the J call TRBJ1-2; no reliable D call. This CDR3 has 16 amino acids. Germline CDR1 SGDLS, CDR2 YYNGEE. The V end was cut by 0 bases, the J end by 4 bases, with 16 bases between. In DNA form, the CDR3 reads TGTGCCAGCAGCGTAGGCGTAAGCGTAGGGCCCTATGGCTACACCTTC. It translates to CASSVGVSVGPYGYTF.

The chain couples TRBV19 to TRBJ2-3; 10 bases are shared with TRBD1. CDR1 is LNHDA, CDR2 SQIVND, per germline (reference sequence). J lost 1 base, V lost 11 bases, and 15 bases had no gene match. The CDR3 runs to 17 residues. CDR3 region: CALQVTDRGQGTDTQYF. The DNA of the CDR3 is TGTGCCCTACAAGTGACCGACAGGGGGCAGGGCACAGATACGCAGTATTTT.

This clone was seen a single time. The chain is built from TRBV21-1 and TRBJ1-5; the table's TRBD1 call for D was not verified on the DNA. TRBV21-1 is a recognized pseudogene. This CDR3 comprises 15 residues. The CDR3 sequence: CASSRRQGAGQPQHF. The CDR3 DNA follows: TGTGCCAGCAGCCGCCGACAGGGGGCCGGTCAGCCCCAGCATTTT.

This rearrangement joins TRBV5-3 to TRBJ2-1, with TRBD2 as a possible D gene (6 bases). TRBV5-3 is an open reading frame, and its role is uncertain. CDR3 size: 16 residues. The V end lost 1 base, the J end lost 3 bases, and 14 bases lay between the germline ends. This CDR3 is CARSLTWEEDYNEQFF. The CDR3 DNA sequence: TGTGCCAGAAGCTTGACGTGGGAGGAGGACTACAATGAGCAGTTCTTC.

This clone is termed medium-sized (0.01 to 0.1%). This sequence joins TRBV6-5 and TRBJ1-4; weak D call: TRBD1 (5 bases). Germline V gives CDR1 MNHEY, CDR2 SVGAGI. CDR3 length equals 14 residues. V shed 5 bases and J shed 7 bases, with 14 bases lying between them. The CDR3 nucleotides are TGTGCCAGCAGTCTGAGGGTTCAGGGTGAAAAACTGTTTTTT. Protein sequence: CASSLRVQGEKLFF.

The V and J genes are TRBV19 and TRBJ1-2, with TRBD1 matching 8 bases. Germline CDR1 and CDR2: LNHDA and SQIVND (reference sequence). The J segment lost 6 bases and the V segment lost 6 bases, leaving 18 bases of the junction unmatched. The CDR3 extends over 17 amino acids. The CDR3 loop reads CASRSLRHRGAEDGYTF. CDR3 coding DNA: TGTGCCAGTAGATCCCTAAGACACAGGGGGGCCGAGGATGGCTACACCTTC.

V is TRBV28 and J is TRBJ2-2; TRBD2 aligns across 11 bases. The CDR3 has 16 residues. Germline V CDR1 and CDR2: MDHEN, SYDVKM. V lost 6 bases to trimming and J lost 5 bases; unmatched junction nucleotides: 8. In DNA, the CDR3 is TGTGCCAGCAGACCCCGACTAGCGGGATGGACCGGGGAGCTGTTTTTT. Translated: CASRPRLAGWTGELFF.

The chain links TRBV28 to TRBJ2-7; D possibly matches TRBD1 or TRBD2 (5 bases each). V was cut by 3 bases and J by 5 bases, with 20 bases left in between. This CDR3 comprises 16 residues. Germline assignment: CDR1 MDHEN and CDR2 SYDVKM. CDR3 in DNA: TGTGCCAGCAGTTTCGTATTCGTGGGGGAACAACACGAGCAGTACTTC. As protein: CASSFVFVGEQHEQYF.

CDR3 nucleotide sequence: TGTGCCAGCAGCCAGGGGGTGGGAGGGTCCCTGAACACCGGGGAGCTGTTTTTT. It yields the protein CASSQGVGGSLNTGELFF. J is TRBJ2-2 and V is TRBV5-4; the D call may be TRBD1 or TRBD2 (7 bases each). Germline-derived CDR1 and CDR2 are SGHNT and YYREEE (reference sequence). The CDR3 runs 18 residues. The V and J ends lost 4 bases and 1 base respectively, with 20 bases between them.

The V and J genes are TRBV5-1 and TRBJ2-1; TRBD1 agrees at 7 bases. Trimming cost V 4 bases and J 6 bases; bases outside gene matches: 10. Germline lookup yields CDR1 SGHRS and CDR2 YFSETQ. The CDR3 has 15 amino acids. The CDR3 loop reads CASSTRQGPINEQFF. Written as DNA, the CDR3 is TGCGCCAGCAGCACCAGACAGGGCCCCATCAATGAGCAGTTCTTC.

The table lists this clone with a count of one. The chain has TRBV4-2 and TRBJ1-5; no clear D gene. Per germline, CDR1 LGHNA and CDR2 YNFKEQ. CDR3 length: 18 amino acids. The V end lost 0 bases, the J end lost 1 base, and 16 bases lay between the germline ends. CDR3 nucleotides: TGTGCCAGCAGCCAAGATCGAGGCGCGGGCCCCAGCAATCAGCCCCAGCATTTT. Protein product: CASSQDRGAGPSNQPQHF.

This clone was counted once. This chain connects TRBV6-1 to TRBJ1-5; maybe TRBD1 (6 bases). Germline V CDR1 and CDR2: MNHNS, SASEGT. This CDR3 comprises 15 residues. The ends were cut back, 6 bases at V and 4 bases at J, with 16 bases in the middle. CDR3 coding DNA: TGTGCCAGCAGGGGAGACAGGCCACGGAATCAGCCCCAGCATTTT. Its protein is CASRGDRPRNQPQHF.

V and J are TRBV18 and TRBJ1-2; D is perhaps TRBD1 (5 bases). This CDR3 is built from 12 residues. Per the germline V gene, CDR1 is KGHSH and CDR2 is LQKENI. The CDR3 sequence: CALRQIDYGYTF. The CDR3 region has the DNA TGTGCTCTAAGACAGATTGACTATGGCTACACCTTC.

This sequence joins TRBV6-6 and TRBJ2-2; 11 bases map to TRBD1. The V gene's germline CDR1 is MNHNY and CDR2 SVGAGI (reference sequence). The CDR3 is made up of 15 amino acids. Trimming at V came to 5 bases and at J to 2 bases, leaving 1 base not matched to a gene. The DNA of the CDR3 is TGTGCCAGCAGTCGGACAGGGGGCAACACCGGGGAGCTGTTTTTT. Its translation: CASSRTGGNTGELFF.

The chain combines TRBV7-6 with TRBJ2-1; 9 nucleotides align to TRBD2. The CDR3 spans 12 residues. Per the germline V gene, CDR1 is SGHVS and CDR2 is FNYEAQ. The ends lost 2 bases at V and 10 bases at J; junction bases unmatched: 0. The CDR3, as DNA: TGTGCCAGCAGCTTACTAGCGGGGGAGCAGTTCTTC. Encoded protein: CASSLLAGEQFF.

This clone was seen just once. The chain is built from TRBV18 and TRBJ1-4; 9 bases match TRBD1. CDR1 is KGHSH and CDR2 is LQKENI in the germline V gene. This CDR3 region has 15 residues. After removal of 2 bases from V and 4 bases from J, the junction contained 2 bases not matched to a gene. The CDR3 spells CASSPRQGDNEKLFF. The CDR3 DNA reads as TGTGCCAGCTCACCAAGACAGGGGGATAATGAAAAACTGTTTTTT.

The gene calls are TRBV5-1 and TRBJ2-3, with a possible D match to TRBD2 (6 bases). V lost 7 bases and J lost 0, with 12 bases in between. This CDR3 is 14 amino acids long. Germline V gene lookup returns CDR1 SGHRS and CDR2 YFSETQ. CDR3 in amino acids: CASGRGLSTDTQYF. CDR3 nucleotides: TGCGCCAGCGGTAGGGGACTCAGCACAGATACGCAGTATTTT.

The CDR3 sequence is CASSAGGLGNEQYF. In DNA form, the CDR3 reads TGCGCCAGCAGCGCCGGAGGGTTGGGAAACGAGCAGTACTTC. The rearrangement joins TRBV5-1 to TRBJ2-7; D possibly corresponds to TRBD2 (6 bases). The CDR3 is made up of 14 amino acids. Germline lookup yields CDR1 SGHRS and CDR2 YFSETQ. V lost 4 bases to trimming and J lost 5 bases, with 16 bases between them.

This rearrangement joins TRBV5-4 to TRBJ2-5, with a tentative D call TRBD1 (6 bases). V lost 2 bases, J lost 5 bases, and 13 bases lay in between. CDR3 length: 14 residues. CDR1 and CDR2 (germline): SGHNT, YYREEE (reference sequence). This CDR3 reads CASSLLGARETQYF. The CDR3 nucleotides read TGTGCCAGCAGCTTACTGGGGGCTCGGGAGACCCAGTACTTC.

This clone is a singleton in its sample. The gene calls are TRBV18 and TRBJ1-1; 9 bases align to TRBD1. The CDR3 runs 14 residues. The germline gives CDR1 KGHSH, CDR2 LQKENI. Germline trimming cut 3 bases from V and 3 bases from J; bases unmatched to any gene: 2. The CDR3 region has the DNA TGTGCCAGCTCACCCGGACAGGGGTACACTGAAGCTTTCTTT. This sequence encodes CASSPGQGYTEAFF.

The V gene is TRBV7-8, the J gene TRBJ2-1, with D unclear. The V end was cut by 5 bases, the J end by 0 bases, with 14 bases between. This CDR3 contains 16 residues. Germline V CDR1 and CDR2: SGHVS, FQNEAQ. CDR3 region: CASSVLSKGSYNEQFF. CDR3 nucleotides: TGTGCCAGCAGCGTGCTAAGTAAGGGCTCCTACAATGAGCAGTTCTTC.